Presented here are 8 T cell receptor beta chains from one specimen sequenced in a study of T cells after yellow fever vaccination. A single record per CDR3 protein comes from TCRdb applying MiXCR to the 5' RACE reads. The table has some 300,000 distinct CDR3 sequences, roughly 3.5% seen once. The sample consisted of PBMCs, taken on the day of the yellow fever booster vaccination. These receptors all come from a man aged 18 to 29 who received the YFV17D yellow fever vaccine.

The gene calls are TRBV5-1 and TRBJ2-5, with 8 bases matching TRBD1. J was trimmed by 4 bases and V by 5 bases; bases with no gene match: 4. There are 13 residues in the CDR3. Germline assignment: CDR1 SGHRS and CDR2 YFSETQ. This CDR3 is CASREQGVETQYF. DNA for the CDR3: TGCGCCAGCAGGGAACAGGGGGTAGAGACCCAGTACTTC.

The chain uses TRBV7-2 and TRBJ1-4; 9 bases map to TRBD1. The V segment lost 4 bases and the J segment 6 bases; nucleotides outside the gene matches: 3. Germline values: CDR1 SGHTA, CDR2 FQGNSA. The length of the CDR3 is 14 residues. The CDR3 reads CASSSTGGDEKLFF. The CDR3 DNA reads as TGTGCCAGCAGCTCCACAGGGGGCGATGAAAAACTGTTTTTT. Variable domain in full (rest from reference TRBV7-2 and TRBJ1-4): GAGVSQSPSNKVTEKGKDVELRCDPISGHTALYWYRQSLGQGLEFLIYFQGNSAPDKSGLPSDRFSAERTGGSVSTLTIQRTQQEDSAVYLCASSSTGGDEKLFFGSGTQLSVL.

The rearrangement uses TRBV5-1 and TRBJ1-1, with D uncertain. Germline V gene sequence: CDR1 SGHRS, CDR2 YFSETQ. This CDR3 contains 13 residues. The ends were cut back, 5 bases at V and 0 bases at J, with 8 bases in the middle. The CDR3 sequence: CASRAAMNTEAFF. In DNA, the CDR3 is TGCGCCAGCAGGGCAGCAATGAACACTGAAGCTTTCTTT.

The table lists this clonotype with a few counts. The chain links TRBV13 to TRBJ1-2; D is possibly TRBD1 (5 bases). V gave up 2 bases and J gave up 0 bases, with 7 bases separating them. Germline V gene data show CDR1 as PRHDT and CDR2 as FYEKMQ (reference sequence). The CDR3 is 14 amino acids. CDR3 bases: TGTGCCAGCAGCTTATGGGGGTCTAACTATGGCTACACCTTC. Encoded protein: CASSLWGSNYGYTF.

V is TRBV6-2 or TRBV6-3 and J is TRBJ1-1; D is ambiguous. The germline V gene encodes CDR1 MNHEY and CDR2 SVGEGT. With 8 bases removed from V and 5 bases from J, the gap between germline ends came to 15 bases. The CDR3 is 13 residues long. The CDR3 protein is CASADGEWTEAFF. The CDR3, as DNA: TGTGCCAGCGCAGACGGGGAATGGACTGAAGCTTTCTTT.

J is TRBJ2-7 and V is TRBV7-2; 7 bases are shared with TRBD1. Per the germline V gene, CDR1 is SGHTA and CDR2 is FQGNSA. The ends lost 6 bases at V and 4 bases at J; junction bases unmatched: 9. This CDR3 comprises 14 residues. CDR3 amino acids: CASRLGQQSYEQYF. The CDR3 nucleotides read TGTGCCAGCAGGTTGGGACAGCAATCTTACGAGCAGTACTTC.

The rearrangement uses TRBV6-6 and TRBJ2-3; 9 bases line up with TRBD1. The CDR3 loop spans 15 amino acids. The junction had 2 bases not matched to a gene; V was cut back by 1 base and J by 3 bases. Germline loops: CDR1 MNHNY, CDR2 SVGAGI (reference sequence). CDR3 region: CASSYYGQGTDTQYF. In DNA, the CDR3 is TGTGCCAGCAGTTACTACGGACAGGGGACAGATACGCAGTATTTT.

In this sample, this clonotype turned up a few times. Written as DNA, the CDR3 is TGTGCCAGTAGTACGGGACGGCCGAACACCGGGGAGCTGTTTTTT. It translates to CASSTGRPNTGELFF. The V and J genes are TRBV19 and TRBJ2-2; D tentatively fits TRBD1 or TRBD2 (5 bases each). Germline V gives CDR1 LNHDA, CDR2 SQIVND (reference sequence). The V and J ends lost 4 bases and 0 bases respectively, with 9 bases between them. This CDR3 contains 15 residues.